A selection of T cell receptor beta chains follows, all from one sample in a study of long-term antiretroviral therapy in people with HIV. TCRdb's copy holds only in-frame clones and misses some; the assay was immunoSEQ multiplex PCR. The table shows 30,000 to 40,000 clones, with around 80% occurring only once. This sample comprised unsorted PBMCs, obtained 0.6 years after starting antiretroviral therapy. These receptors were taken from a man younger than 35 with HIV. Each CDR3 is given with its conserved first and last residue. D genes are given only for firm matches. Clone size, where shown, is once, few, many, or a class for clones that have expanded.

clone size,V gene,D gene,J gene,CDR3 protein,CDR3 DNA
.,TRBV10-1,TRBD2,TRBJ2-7,CASIELAGAYEQYF,TGCGCCAGCATTGAACTAGCGGGAGCCTACGAGCAGTACTTC
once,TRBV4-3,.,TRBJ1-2,CASSQDRAWQVYGYTF,TGCGCCAGCAGCCAAGATAGGGCTTGGCAGGTCTATGGCTACACCTTC
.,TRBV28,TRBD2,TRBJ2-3,CASRGTGLAGGDTQYF,TGTGCCAGCAGGGGAACCGGACTAGCGGGGGGAGATACGCAGTATTTT
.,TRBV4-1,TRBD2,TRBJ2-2,CASSRRVTSGVNTGELFF,TGCGCCAGCAGTCGGCGAGTAACTAGCGGGGTGAACACCGGGGAGCTGTTTTTT
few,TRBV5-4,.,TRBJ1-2,CASSLSSNGYTF,TGTGCCAGCAGCTTGAGTAGCAATGGCTACACCTTC
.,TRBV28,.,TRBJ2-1,CASSLYSTGVYNEQFF,TGTGCCAGCAGTTTGTACTCCACAGGCGTTTACAATGAGCAGTTCTTC
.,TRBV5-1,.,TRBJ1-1,CASRSVPGGGFTEAFF,TGCGCCAGCAGGTCCGTCCCCGGCGGGGGATTCACTGAAGCTTTCTTT
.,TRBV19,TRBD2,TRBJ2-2,CASTRAGGSGELFF,TGTGCCAGCACAAGGGCGGGGGGATCCGGGGAGCTGTTTTTT
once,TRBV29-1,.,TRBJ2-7,CSVLSPGQEQYF,TGCAGCGTCCTTTCGCCTGGTCAGGAGCAGTACTTC
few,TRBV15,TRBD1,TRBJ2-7,CATSRDVLGQGVNEQYF,TGTGCCACCAGCAGAGATGTCCTGGGACAGGGGGTGAACGAGCAGTACTTC
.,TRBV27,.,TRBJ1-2,CASSLSPGWYGYTF,TGTGCCAGCAGTTTATCGCCAGGGTGGTATGGCTACACCTTC
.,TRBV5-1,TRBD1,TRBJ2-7,CASRLGQGDEQYF,TGCGCCAGCAGACTAGGACAGGGGGACGAGCAGTACTTC
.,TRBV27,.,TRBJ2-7,CASSPDSFYEQYF,TGTGCCAGCAGTCCGGACAGCTTCTACGAGCAGTACTTC
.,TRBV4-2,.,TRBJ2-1,CASSQGPRNSYNEQFF,TGTGCCAGCAGCCAAGGTCCCCGGAATTCCTACAATGAGCAGTTCTTC
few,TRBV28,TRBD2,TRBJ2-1,CASSTSGNEQFF,TGTGCCAGCAGTACTAGCGGGAATGAGCAGTTCTTC
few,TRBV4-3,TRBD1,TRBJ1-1,CASSQGNRGTGAFF,TGCGCCAGCAGCCAAGGCAACAGGGGTACCGGAGCTTTCTTT
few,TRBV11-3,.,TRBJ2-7,CASSLGRVAPTEQYF,TGTGCCAGCAGCTTAGGAAGGGTGGCCCCGACCGAGCAGTACTTC
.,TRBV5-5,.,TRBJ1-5,CASSPQGRGSGNQPQHF,TGTGCCAGCAGCCCCCAGGGGAGGGGTTCGGGCAATCAGCCCCAGCATTTT
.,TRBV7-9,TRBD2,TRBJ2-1,CASSTAGLYNEQFF,TGTGCCAGCAGCACAGCGGGGCTCTACAATGAGCAGTTCTTC
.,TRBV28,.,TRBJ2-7,CASSPMGQGGYEQYF,TGTGCCAGCAGTCCCATGGGCCAGGGGGGCTACGAGCAGTACTTC
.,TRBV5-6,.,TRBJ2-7,CASSLAGRQGLEQYF,TGTGCCAGCAGCTTGGCCGGACGGCAGGGGCTCGAGCAGTACTTC
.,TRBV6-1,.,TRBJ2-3,CASSEAWGTTSTDTQYF,TGTGCCAGCAGTGAAGCGTGGGGGACAACTAGCACAGATACGCAGTATTTT
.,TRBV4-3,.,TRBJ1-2,CASSHLGAAHGYTF,TGCGCCAGCAGCCATTTAGGGGCGGCCCATGGCTACACCTTC
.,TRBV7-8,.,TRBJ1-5,CASSSSTSYSNQPQHF,TGTGCCAGCAGCTCCAGTACGAGTTATAGCAATCAGCCCCAGCATTTT
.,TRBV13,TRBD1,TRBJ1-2,CASSLGQGPYGYTF,TGTGCCAGCAGCTTAGGACAGGGGCCGTATGGCTACACCTTC
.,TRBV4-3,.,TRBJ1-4,CASSPAISSNEKLFF,TGCGCCAGCAGCCCAGCAATTAGCTCTAATGAAAAACTGTTTTTT